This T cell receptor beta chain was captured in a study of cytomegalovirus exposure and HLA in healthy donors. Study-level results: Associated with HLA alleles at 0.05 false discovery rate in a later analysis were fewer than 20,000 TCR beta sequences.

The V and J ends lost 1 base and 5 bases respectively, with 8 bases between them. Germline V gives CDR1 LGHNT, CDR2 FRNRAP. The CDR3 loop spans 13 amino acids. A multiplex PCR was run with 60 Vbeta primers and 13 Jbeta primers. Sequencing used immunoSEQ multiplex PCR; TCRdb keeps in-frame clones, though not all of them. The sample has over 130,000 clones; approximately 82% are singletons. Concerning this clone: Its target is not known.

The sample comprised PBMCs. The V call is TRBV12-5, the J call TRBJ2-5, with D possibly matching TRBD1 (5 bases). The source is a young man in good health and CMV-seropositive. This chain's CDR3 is CASGLGGPETQYF. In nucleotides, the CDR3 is TGTGCTAGTGGTTTGGGGGGCCCGGAGACCCAGTACTTC.